A single sample is the source of the 5 T cell receptor beta chains below, sequenced in a study of blood T cells in healthy people across ages. Together with a sample-barcoded 5' primer, a J-beta primer mix was included in a second PCR lasting roughly 6 to 12 cycles. TCRdb reprocessed the 5' RACE reads with MiXCR, giving one entry per CDR3 protein. The sample carries roughly 1.5 million distinct CDR3 sequences, 35% to 45% recorded once. The source material was blood. The receptors stem from a young woman in good health.

V is TRBV20-1 and J is TRBJ2-1; D gene uncertain. Per the germline V gene, CDR1 is DFQATT and CDR2 is SNEGSKA (reference sequence). V was pared by 1 base and J by 6 bases, with 10 bases between. This CDR3 is built from 13 residues. The CDR3 loop reads CSARASSGNEQFF. The CDR3 region has the DNA TGCAGTGCTAGAGCCAGTTCGGGCAATGAGCAGTTCTTC.

V gene TRBV20-1 combines with J gene TRBJ1-5; the match to TRBD1 covers 12 bases. The germline V gene has CDR1 DFQATT and CDR2 SNEGSKA (reference sequence). V lost 3 bases, J lost 6 bases, and 6 bases stayed unmatched. The CDR3 has 15 residues. The CDR3: CSARGQGAGSQPQHF. In DNA form, the CDR3 reads TGCAGTGCTAGGGGACAGGGGGCCGGCAGTCAGCCCCAGCATTTT.

This clonotype has only one observation. The chain has TRBV5-1 and TRBJ1-1, with D perhaps matching TRBD1 (5 bases). Germline-derived CDR1 and CDR2 are SGHRS and YFSETQ. Trimming took 5 bases from V and 3 from J, leaving 14 bases between them. This CDR3 contains 14 residues. This CDR3 reads CASRRPGGDTEAFF. As DNA, the CDR3 is TGCGCCAGCAGGCGGCCGGGGGGGGACACTGAAGCTTTCTTT. Based on the CDR3 plus reference TRBV5-1 and TRBJ1-1, the full variable domain is KAGVTQTPRYLIKTRGQQVTLSCSPISGHRSVSWYQQTPGQGLQFLFEYFSETQRNKGNFPGRFSGRQFSNSRSEMNVSTLELGDSALYLCASRRPGGDTEAFFGQGTRLTVV.

The chain is built from TRBV12-3 or TRBV12-4 and TRBJ1-1; no clear D. CDR3 length: 11 residues. Trimming took 6 bases from V and 5 from J, leaving 7 bases between them. The CDR3 nucleotides read TGTGCCAGCAGGGATAGGACTGAAGCTTTCTTT. This gives the protein CASRDRTEAFF.

The chain has TRBV7-2 and TRBJ2-7; D may be TRBD2 (6 bases). The CDR3 extends over 16 amino acids. CDR1 and CDR2 (germline): SGHTA, FQGNSA. Trimming removed 5 bases from V and 7 bases from J, with 24 bases in between. In DNA form, the CDR3 reads TGTGCCAGCAGCCCATGGCGGGGAGGAACCTACAATGAGCAGTACTTC. Protein product: CASSPWRGGTYNEQYF.